Listed below are T cell receptor beta chains from one sample, sequenced in a study of Ad26.COV2.S vaccination and SARS-CoV-2 variants. The table came from immunoSEQ multiplex PCR; TCRdb's copy has only in-frame clones and leaves some out. Altogether around 340,000 clones are present, about nine tenths being singletons, with the ten largest covering around 6.6%. Source: peripheral blood, taken in a trial of Ad26.COV2.S vaccine versus placebo. These receptors originate from a person aged 18-60 years who received the Ad26.COV2.S COVID-19 vaccine or a placebo. CDR3s include the opening cysteine and the closing phenylalanine or tryptophan. The D gene is left open where the match is weak. Clone size is given for some rows only: seen once, a few or many times, or a class if the clone is expanded.

abundance: -; j_gene: TRBJ1-2; v_gene: TRBV19; d_gene: TRBD1; CDR3nt: TGTGCCAGTAGTATCGACAGGGGGCCAGGCTATGGCTACACCTTC; CDR3aa: CASSIDRGPGYGYTF
abundance: -; j_gene: TRBJ2-2; v_gene: TRBV6-5; d_gene: TRBD1; CDR3nt: TGTGCCAGCAGCCCGGGACAGGGGTTTACCGGGGAGCTGTTTTTT; CDR3aa: CASSPGQGFTGELFF
abundance: -; j_gene: TRBJ1-5; v_gene: TRBV5-4; d_gene: -; CDR3nt: TGTGCCAGCAGCTGGGGGGGGGATAGCAATCAGCCCCAGCATTTT; CDR3aa: CASSWGGDSNQPQHF
abundance: -; j_gene: TRBJ2-2; v_gene: TRBV27; d_gene: -; CDR3nt: TGTGCCAGCAGTTGGGGAGGTACAGGCACCGGGGAGCTGTTTTTT; CDR3aa: CASSWGGTGTGELFF
abundance: -; j_gene: TRBJ1-3; v_gene: TRBV13; d_gene: -; CDR3nt: TGTGCCAGCAGCTCCATGGGTGGGGGAGGAAACACCATATATTTT; CDR3aa: CASSSMGGGGNTIYF
abundance: few; j_gene: TRBJ1-5; v_gene: TRBV28; d_gene: TRBD1; CDR3nt: TGTGCCAGCAGTTCTGTCAGGGGGCGGCAGCCCCAGCATTTT; CDR3aa: CASSSVRGRQPQHF
abundance: -; j_gene: TRBJ2-7; v_gene: TRBV28; d_gene: -; CDR3nt: TGTGCCAGCAGTTTGGGGATCACCTACGAGCAGTACTTC; CDR3aa: CASSLGITYEQYF
abundance: -; j_gene: TRBJ1-4; v_gene: TRBV19; d_gene: TRBD1; CDR3nt: TGTGCCAGTTCGGGGGGGACAGGGAATGAAAAACTGTTTTTT; CDR3aa: CASSGGTGNEKLFF
abundance: -; j_gene: TRBJ1-6; v_gene: TRBV29-1; d_gene: -; CDR3nt: TGCAGCGTTGGGGACAATTCACCCCTCCACTTT; CDR3aa: CSVGDNSPLHF
abundance: -; j_gene: TRBJ1-5; v_gene: TRBV30; d_gene: TRBD1; CDR3nt: TGTGCCTGGAAGGCGACAGGGAACACCGATCAGCCCCAGCATTTT; CDR3aa: CAWKATGNTDQPQHF
abundance: -; j_gene: TRBJ2-1; v_gene: TRBV5-1; d_gene: TRBD2; CDR3nt: TGCGCCAGCAGCCCTATGACTAGCGGGGGGCCACGCTCCTACAATGAGCAGTTCTTC; CDR3aa: CASSPMTSGGPRSYNEQFF
abundance: -; j_gene: TRBJ1-6; v_gene: TRBV7-9; d_gene: -; CDR3nt: TGTGCCAGCAGGCCCCTAGGGGGGTTCTATAATTCACCCCTCCACTTT; CDR3aa: CASRPLGGFYNSPLHF
abundance: -; j_gene: TRBJ1-2; v_gene: TRBV7-3; d_gene: -; CDR3nt: TGTGCCAGCAGCTTAAGACCCAGCTATGGCTACACCTTC; CDR3aa: CASSLRPSYGYTF
abundance: -; j_gene: TRBJ2-7; v_gene: TRBV27; d_gene: -; CDR3nt: TGTGCCAGCAGTTTATTGGTAGGGGACGGTGTTCACGAGCAGTACTTC; CDR3aa: CASSLLVGDGVHEQYF
abundance: -; j_gene: TRBJ2-3; v_gene: TRBV3-1/TRBV3-2; d_gene: TRBD2; CDR3nt: TGTGCCAGCAGCCCCCAGGGACTAGCTATTGGGACAGATACGCAGTATTTT; CDR3aa: CASSPQGLAIGTDTQYF
abundance: -; j_gene: TRBJ2-1; v_gene: TRBV19; d_gene: -; CDR3nt: TGTGCCAGTAGTATAGAGGCGGTTACTACCCCAGCGGGTGAGCAGTTCTTC; CDR3aa: CASSIEAVTTPAGEQFF
abundance: -; j_gene: TRBJ2-1; v_gene: TRBV5-1; d_gene: TRBD2; CDR3nt: TGCGCCAGCAGCTCCAATAGCGGGAGGGTGCAGTTCTTC; CDR3aa: CASSSNSGRVQFF
abundance: -; j_gene: TRBJ1-1; v_gene: TRBV7-8; d_gene: TRBD1; CDR3nt: TGTGCCAGCAGCTTATGGGACAGGCCGAACACTGAAGCTTTCTTT; CDR3aa: CASSLWDRPNTEAFF
abundance: few; j_gene: TRBJ1-3; v_gene: TRBV9; d_gene: TRBD1; CDR3nt: TGTGCCAGCAGAGCCGACAGGGGAGGTGGAAACACCATATATTTT; CDR3aa: CASRADRGGGNTIYF
abundance: -; j_gene: TRBJ1-2; v_gene: TRBV4-1; d_gene: -; CDR3nt: TGCGCCAGCAGCCGGATTGAGGGCCTCGCTGGCTACACCTTC; CDR3aa: CASSRIEGLAGYTF
abundance: few; j_gene: TRBJ1-2; v_gene: TRBV7-3; d_gene: -; CDR3nt: TGTGCCAGCAGCTTGGATAAGGAACAGGTCTATGGCTACACCTTC; CDR3aa: CASSLDKEQVYGYTF
abundance: -; j_gene: TRBJ2-4; v_gene: TRBV18; d_gene: -; CDR3nt: TGTGCCAGCTCACCATTTTTGAAAAACATTCAGTACTTC; CDR3aa: CASSPFLKNIQYF
abundance: -; j_gene: TRBJ2-6; v_gene: TRBV29-1; d_gene: -; CDR3nt: TGCAGCGTTGTGGGCAGGGGCACGCTTGGGGCCAACGTCCTGACTTTC; CDR3aa: CSVVGRGTLGANVLTF
abundance: few; j_gene: TRBJ2-2; v_gene: TRBV5-1; d_gene: -; CDR3nt: TGCGCCAGCAGCTTGGACACGAACACCGGGGAGCTGTTTTTT; CDR3aa: CASSLDTNTGELFF
abundance: -; j_gene: TRBJ1-3; v_gene: TRBV28; d_gene: -; CDR3nt: TGTGCCAGCAGTGAGGGCCCCTCTGGAAACACCATATATTTT; CDR3aa: CASSEGPSGNTIYF
abundance: -; j_gene: TRBJ2-5; v_gene: TRBV6-5; d_gene: -; CDR3nt: TGTGCCAGCAGTTTTGTCTTACAAGAGACCCAGTACTTC; CDR3aa: CASSFVLQETQYF
abundance: once; j_gene: TRBJ2-3; v_gene: TRBV28; d_gene: -; CDR3nt: TGTGCCAGCAGTTTAAACTATAACACAGATACGCAGTATTTT; CDR3aa: CASSLNYNTDTQYF
abundance: -; j_gene: TRBJ2-1; v_gene: TRBV9; d_gene: -; CDR3nt: TGTGCCAGCAGCGCCCCCTCTAGCCGGAATGAGCAGTTCTTC; CDR3aa: CASSAPSSRNEQFF
abundance: -; j_gene: TRBJ1-6; v_gene: TRBV19; d_gene: -; CDR3nt: TGTGCCGTTGGGGTAGTGACAGGAGATTCACCCCTCCACTTT; CDR3aa: CAVGVVTGDSPLHF
abundance: -; j_gene: TRBJ1-3; v_gene: TRBV15; d_gene: -; CDR3nt: TGTGCCACCAGACAGGAACTCTCTGGAAACACCATATATTTT; CDR3aa: CATRQELSGNTIYF
abundance: -; j_gene: TRBJ2-2; v_gene: TRBV6-6; d_gene: TRBD2; CDR3nt: TGTGCCAGCAGTGCCCGGGGGGGGACCACCGGGGAGCTGTTTTTT; CDR3aa: CASSARGGTTGELFF
abundance: -; j_gene: TRBJ2-1; v_gene: TRBV4-1; d_gene: -; CDR3nt: TGCGCCAGCAGCACCCAAACAGGACCCTACAATGAGCAGTTCTTC; CDR3aa: CASSTQTGPYNEQFF
abundance: -; j_gene: TRBJ1-1; v_gene: TRBV29-1; d_gene: -; CDR3nt: TGCAGCGTTGAAGATTCTGTCTTGTCTGAAGCTTTCTTT; CDR3aa: CSVEDSVLSEAFF
abundance: -; j_gene: TRBJ2-3; v_gene: TRBV14; d_gene: -; CDR3nt: TGTGCCAGCAGCCTCCTAGGGGGGGCGGCGGATACGCAGTATTTT; CDR3aa: CASSLLGGAADTQYF
abundance: -; j_gene: TRBJ2-7; v_gene: TRBV30; d_gene: -; CDR3nt: TGTGCCTGGAGTTTGACGGGCTACGAGCAGTACTTC; CDR3aa: CAWSLTGYEQYF
abundance: few; j_gene: TRBJ1-3; v_gene: TRBV19; d_gene: -; CDR3nt: TGTGCCAGTAGTATAGACTACAGAAACACCATATATTTT; CDR3aa: CASSIDYRNTIYF
abundance: -; j_gene: TRBJ2-5; v_gene: TRBV6-1; d_gene: -; CDR3nt: TGTGCCAGCAGTGAAGCTGTAGGGGAGACCCAGTACTTC; CDR3aa: CASSEAVGETQYF
abundance: -; j_gene: TRBJ1-5; v_gene: TRBV6-2/TRBV6-3; d_gene: -; CDR3nt: TGTGCCAGCAGTCGCATACCTTCAGGGCTTGGCAATCAGCCCCAGCATTTT; CDR3aa: CASSRIPSGLGNQPQHF
abundance: -; j_gene: TRBJ2-1; v_gene: TRBV9; d_gene: TRBD2; CDR3nt: TGTGCCAGCAGCGCCGGGACTAGCTCCTACAATGAGCAGTTCTTC; CDR3aa: CASSAGTSSYNEQFF
abundance: -; j_gene: TRBJ1-2; v_gene: TRBV6-2/TRBV6-3; d_gene: -; CDR3nt: TGTGCCAGCAGTTACTCCGGGACCACGTATGGCTACACCTTC; CDR3aa: CASSYSGTTYGYTF
abundance: -; j_gene: TRBJ1-5; v_gene: TRBV7-8; d_gene: TRBD1; CDR3nt: TGTGCCAGCAGCTCGGGACAGGGGTTTAGTCAGCCCCAGCATTTT; CDR3aa: CASSSGQGFSQPQHF
abundance: -; j_gene: TRBJ1-3; v_gene: TRBV7-3; d_gene: -; CDR3nt: TGTGCCAGCAGCCCGACCCGGGAGGTCTCTGGAAACACCATATATTTT; CDR3aa: CASSPTREVSGNTIYF
abundance: -; j_gene: TRBJ2-6; v_gene: TRBV12-3/TRBV12-4; d_gene: -; CDR3nt: TGTGCCAGCAGTCCGCTAATAACCCACGTCCTGACTTTC; CDR3aa: CASSPLITHVLTF
abundance: -; j_gene: TRBJ2-3; v_gene: TRBV30; d_gene: -; CDR3nt: TGTGCCTCTCCCGATCAGCAGGGACCAACCACAGATACGCAGTATTTT; CDR3aa: CASPDQQGPTTDTQYF
abundance: -; j_gene: TRBJ1-2; v_gene: TRBV5-6; d_gene: -; CDR3nt: TGTGCCAGCAGCTTCGTACATGGCTACACCTTC; CDR3aa: CASSFVHGYTF
abundance: -; j_gene: TRBJ2-3; v_gene: TRBV6-2/TRBV6-3; d_gene: TRBD1; CDR3nt: TGTGCCAGCAGTTGGGACAGGGGAACTAGCACAGATACGCAGTATTTT; CDR3aa: CASSWDRGTSTDTQYF
abundance: -; j_gene: TRBJ1-1; v_gene: TRBV11-3; d_gene: -; CDR3nt: TGTGCCAGCAGCTCCCGGTGGAACACTGAAGCTTTCTTT; CDR3aa: CASSSRWNTEAFF
abundance: -; j_gene: TRBJ1-3; v_gene: TRBV5-1; d_gene: -; CDR3nt: TGCGCCAGCTCCACTGGACAGATCTCTGGAAACACCATATATTTT; CDR3aa: CASSTGQISGNTIYF
abundance: -; j_gene: TRBJ2-2; v_gene: TRBV12-3/TRBV12-4; d_gene: -; CDR3nt: TGTGCCAGCAGCCGACTGGGCGGGGAGCTGTTTTTT; CDR3aa: CASSRLGGELFF